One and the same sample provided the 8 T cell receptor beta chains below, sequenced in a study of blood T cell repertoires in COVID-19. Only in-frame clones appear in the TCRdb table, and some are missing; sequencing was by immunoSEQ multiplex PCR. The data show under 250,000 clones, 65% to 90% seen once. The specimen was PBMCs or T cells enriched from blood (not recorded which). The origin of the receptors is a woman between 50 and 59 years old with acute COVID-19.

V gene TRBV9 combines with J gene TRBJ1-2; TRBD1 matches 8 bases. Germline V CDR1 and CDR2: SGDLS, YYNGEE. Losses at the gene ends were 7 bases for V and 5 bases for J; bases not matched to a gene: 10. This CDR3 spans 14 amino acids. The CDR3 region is CASGQGGSAYGYTF. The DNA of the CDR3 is TGTGCCAGCGGACAGGGTGGGTCCGCATATGGCTACACCTTC.

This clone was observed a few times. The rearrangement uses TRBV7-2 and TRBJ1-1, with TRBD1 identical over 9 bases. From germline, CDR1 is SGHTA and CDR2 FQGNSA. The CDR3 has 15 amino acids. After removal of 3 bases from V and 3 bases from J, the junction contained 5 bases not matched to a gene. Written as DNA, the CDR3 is TGTGCCAGCAGCTTTTCCGGACAGGGGTACACTGAAGCTTTCTTT. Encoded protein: CASSFSGQGYTEAFF.

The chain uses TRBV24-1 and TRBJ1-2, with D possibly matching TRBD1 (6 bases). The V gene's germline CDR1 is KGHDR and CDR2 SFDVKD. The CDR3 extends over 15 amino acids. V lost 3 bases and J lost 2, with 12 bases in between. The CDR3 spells CATSDKGTLNYGYTF. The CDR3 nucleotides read TGTGCCACCAGTGATAAGGGGACACTAAACTATGGCTACACCTTC.

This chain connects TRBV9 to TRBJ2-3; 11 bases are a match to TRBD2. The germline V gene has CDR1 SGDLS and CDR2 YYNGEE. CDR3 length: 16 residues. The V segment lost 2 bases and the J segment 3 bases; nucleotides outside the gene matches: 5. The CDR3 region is CASSVRASGGTDTQYF. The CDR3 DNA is TGTGCCAGCAGCGTTCGGGCTAGCGGGGGGACAGATACGCAGTATTTT.

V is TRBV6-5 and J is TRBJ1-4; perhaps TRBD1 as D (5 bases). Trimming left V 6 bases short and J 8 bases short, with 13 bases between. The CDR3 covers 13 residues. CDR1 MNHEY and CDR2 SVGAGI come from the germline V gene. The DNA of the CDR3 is TGTGCCAGCAGAGGGAGGGGATACGAAAAACTGTTTTTT. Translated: CASRGRGYEKLFF.

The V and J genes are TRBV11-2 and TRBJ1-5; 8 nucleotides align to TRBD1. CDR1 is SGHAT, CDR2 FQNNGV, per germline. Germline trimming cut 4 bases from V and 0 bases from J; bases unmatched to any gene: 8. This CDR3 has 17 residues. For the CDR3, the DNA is TGTGCCAGCAGCTCCCAGGGGGCGGGAAATAGCAATCAGCCCCAGCATTTT. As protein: CASSSQGAGNSNQPQHF.

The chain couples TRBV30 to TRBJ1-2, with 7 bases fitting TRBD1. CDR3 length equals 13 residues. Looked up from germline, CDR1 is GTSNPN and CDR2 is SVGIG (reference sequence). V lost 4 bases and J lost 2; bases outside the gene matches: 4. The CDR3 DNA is TGTGCCTGGACGACAGGGCGGAACTATGGCTACACCTTC. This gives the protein CAWTTGRNYGYTF.

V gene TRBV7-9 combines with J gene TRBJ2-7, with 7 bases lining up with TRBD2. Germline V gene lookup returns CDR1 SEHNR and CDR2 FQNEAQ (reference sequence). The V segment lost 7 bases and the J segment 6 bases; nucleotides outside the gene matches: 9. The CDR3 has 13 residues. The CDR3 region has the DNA TGTGCCAGCAAATTGGGAGGGGCCGGCGAGCAGTACTTC. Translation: CASKLGGAGEQYF.